These T cell receptor beta chains were read from a single sample in a study of blood T cell repertoires in COVID-19. Clones were read by immunoSEQ multiplex PCR, and TCRdb kept only the in-frame ones, dropping some. Seen here are about 180,000 clones, 80% to 90% observed once, and the top ten hold about 8.6%. Sequenced input: peripheral blood. Receptors were obtained from a man aged 45-60 years with active or convalescent COVID-19. CDR3s include the opening cysteine and the closing phenylalanine or tryptophan. A D gene is named only where the DNA matches it firmly. For some rows the clone size is stated as once, few or many, or as a class when expanded; others skip it.

V: TRBV18; D: -; J: TRBJ1-6; size: -; DNA: TGTGCCAGCTCACCACAGGCAGGGTTGAATTCACCCCTCCACTTT; CDR3: CASSPQAGLNSPLHF
V: TRBV3-1/TRBV3-2; D: -; J: TRBJ1-2; size: -; DNA: TGTGCCAGCAGCCAAGAGGCGGAGGACTATGGCTACACCTTC; CDR3: CASSQEAEDYGYTF
V: TRBV14; D: -; J: TRBJ1-3; size: -; DNA: TGTGCCAGCAGCCCCTGGGGCTTTGGAAACACCATATATTTT; CDR3: CASSPWGFGNTIYF
V: TRBV7-2; D: -; J: TRBJ2-1; size: -; DNA: TGTGCCAGCAGCTACGATAGAGAGGTGGAGCAGTTCTTC; CDR3: CASSYDREVEQFF
V: TRBV7-3; D: -; J: TRBJ2-1; size: once; DNA: TGTGCCAGCAGCCAGGGACCCCTCGGGGGTGAGCAGTTCTTC; CDR3: CASSQGPLGGEQFF
V: TRBV2; D: -; J: TRBJ1-5; size: -; DNA: TGTGCCAGTCAAACGGGGACTAATAGCAATCAGCCCCAGCATTTT; CDR3: CASQTGTNSNQPQHF
V: TRBV4-3; D: TRBD1; J: TRBJ2-7; size: -; DNA: TGCGCCAGCAGCCAAGTAGGGGGACAGGGCTATGAGCAGTACTTC; CDR3: CASSQVGGQGYEQYF
V: TRBV9; D: -; J: TRBJ2-5; size: -; DNA: TGTGCCAGCACCGGGACCCCCGGGGGAGAGACCCAGTACTTC; CDR3: CASTGTPGGETQYF
V: TRBV6-6; D: TRBD2; J: TRBJ2-1; size: -; DNA: TGTGCCAGCAGCCAGACTAGCGGGAGGGCCAATGAGCAGTTCTTC; CDR3: CASSQTSGRANEQFF
V: TRBV7-2; D: -; J: TRBJ2-2; size: few; DNA: TGTGCCAGCAGAAATGGAGGGACCGGGGAGCTGTTTTTT; CDR3: CASRNGGTGELFF
V: TRBV7-2; D: -; J: TRBJ1-3; size: -; DNA: TGTGCCAGCAGCCGTACAGGCGACTCTGGAAACACCATATATTTT; CDR3: CASSRTGDSGNTIYF
V: TRBV15; D: TRBD1; J: TRBJ2-6; size: -; DNA: TGTGCCACCAGCAGCCGACAGGGTCTACACTCTGGGGCCAACGTCCTGACTTTC; CDR3: CATSSRQGLHSGANVLTF
V: TRBV2; D: -; J: TRBJ1-3; size: -; DNA: TGTGCCAGCAGCCTGAAGGGGCCGGGACAATTAAACACCATATATTTT; CDR3: CASSLKGPGQLNTIYF
V: TRBV11-2; D: TRBD2; J: TRBJ2-1; size: -; DNA: TGTGCCAGCAGCTTAGGTAGCGGGGATTACAATGAGCAGTTCTTC; CDR3: CASSLGSGDYNEQFF
V: TRBV9; D: -; J: TRBJ2-2; size: -; DNA: TGTGCCAGCGAACTAGATGGCAACACCGGGGAGCTGTTTTTT; CDR3: CASELDGNTGELFF
V: TRBV12-3/TRBV12-4; D: -; J: TRBJ2-2; size: -; DNA: TGTGCCAGCAGTTTTAAGCCCACCGGGGAGCTGTTTTTT; CDR3: CASSFKPTGELFF
V: TRBV2; D: -; J: TRBJ2-7; size: -; DNA: TGTGCCAGCAGTGAATATGGGGCAGGGCTTCCCTACGAGCAGTACTTC; CDR3: CASSEYGAGLPYEQYF
V: TRBV11-2; D: TRBD1; J: TRBJ2-2; size: few; DNA: TGTGCCAGCAGCTCCATCAGGGGGCTTTACACCGGGGAGCTGTTTTTT; CDR3: CASSSIRGLYTGELFF
V: TRBV5-1; D: TRBD2; J: TRBJ2-2; size: -; DNA: TGCGCCAGCGGACGGGACTACTCGAACACCGGGGAGCTGTTTTTT; CDR3: CASGRDYSNTGELFF
V: TRBV3-1/TRBV3-2; D: -; J: TRBJ2-2; size: once; DNA: TGTGCCAGCAGCCAACTCCGTGGGACACGTAACACCGGGGAGCTGTTTTTT; CDR3: CASSQLRGTRNTGELFF
V: TRBV29-1; D: TRBD2; J: TRBJ2-7; size: -; DNA: TGCAGCGTTGAGTCCGGCCAGCGGGGCAGATACGAGCAGTACTTC; CDR3: CSVESGQRGRYEQYF
V: TRBV10-3; D: -; J: TRBJ2-4; size: -; DNA: TGTGCCACTCAAGGCGGGTTCAAAAACATTCAGTACTTC; CDR3: CATQGGFKNIQYF
V: TRBV30; D: -; J: TRBJ2-2; size: -; DNA: TGTTCCTTGGACAGAGGGCAGAACACCGGGGAGCTGTTTTTT; CDR3: CSLDRGQNTGELFF
V: TRBV19; D: -; J: TRBJ2-1; size: -; DNA: TGTGCCAGTAGGAACCTAGCGAATGAGCAGTTCTTC; CDR3: CASRNLANEQFF
V: TRBV5-5; D: TRBD1; J: TRBJ1-2; size: -; DNA: TGTGCCAGCAGCTTGGCGGACCAGGGGGCTTGGGGCTACACCTTC; CDR3: CASSLADQGAWGYTF
V: TRBV11-2; D: TRBD1; J: TRBJ2-5; size: -; DNA: TGTGCCAGCAGCTTTGGATCCACAGGGGGCCGTGAAGGGGAGACCCAGTACTTC; CDR3: CASSFGSTGGREGETQYF
V: TRBV30; D: TRBD1; J: TRBJ1-2; size: -; DNA: TGTGCCCGACAACAGGGGAACTATGGCTACACCTTC; CDR3: CARQQGNYGYTF
V: TRBV6-2/TRBV6-3; D: -; J: TRBJ1-2; size: -; DNA: TGTGCCAGCAGTATAGAGTTGTACTATGGCTACACCTTC; CDR3: CASSIELYYGYTF
V: TRBV6-5; D: -; J: TRBJ1-2; size: -; DNA: TGTGCCAGCAGCGCCGAGAAGGAGCGGGGCTACACCTTC; CDR3: CASSAEKERGYTF
V: TRBV4-2; D: -; J: TRBJ2-5; size: -; DNA: TGTGCCAGCAGCCAAGATCACCAGGAAACGGAGACCCAGTACTTC; CDR3: CASSQDHQETETQYF
V: TRBV6-5; D: -; J: TRBJ2-2; size: -; DNA: TGTGCCAGCAGTAAGACAAACACCGGGGAGCTGTTTTTT; CDR3: CASSKTNTGELFF
V: TRBV6-5; D: -; J: TRBJ1-2; size: -; DNA: TGTGCCAGCGTTCCGAGTCCGAACTATGGCTACACCTTC; CDR3: CASVPSPNYGYTF
V: TRBV28; D: -; J: TRBJ2-5; size: -; DNA: TGTGCCAGCAGTCTAGAGTCAGAGACCCAGTACTTC; CDR3: CASSLESETQYF
V: TRBV11-2; D: TRBD2; J: TRBJ2-1; size: -; DNA: TGTGCCAGCAGCTTAGCCCCTAGCGGGGGTTCGCAGTTCTTC; CDR3: CASSLAPSGGSQFF
V: TRBV5-1; D: TRBD1; J: TRBJ2-5; size: -; DNA: TGCGCCAGCAGCTTGGGAGGGGGCGAGACCCAGTACTTC; CDR3: CASSLGGGETQYF
V: TRBV28; D: -; J: TRBJ2-7; size: -; DNA: TGTGCCAGCAGTGTGGGACAAGCTTCCTTATACGAGCAGTACTTC; CDR3: CASSVGQASLYEQYF
V: TRBV5-1; D: -; J: TRBJ1-1; size: -; DNA: TGCGCCAGCAGCTTCAGGGAGAACACTGAAGCTTTCTTT; CDR3: CASSFRENTEAFF
V: TRBV23-1; D: -; J: TRBJ2-1; size: -; DNA: TGCGCCAGCAGTCAATCCCCAGGCCGATGGTTCTTC; CDR3: CASSQSPGRWFF
V: TRBV28; D: TRBD1; J: TRBJ1-1; size: -; DNA: TGTGCCAGCAGTCCTCAACAGGGGCTTGGGGTGAACACTGAAGCTTTCTTT; CDR3: CASSPQQGLGVNTEAFF
V: TRBV11-2; D: -; J: TRBJ1-2; size: -; DNA: TGTGCCAGCAGCCATCCGGGAGGCCTCTACACCTTC; CDR3: CASSHPGGLYTF
V: TRBV6-2/TRBV6-3; D: -; J: TRBJ1-1; size: -; DNA: TGTGCCAGCAGTTACTCCCGGGTTGAAGCTTTCTTT; CDR3: CASSYSRVEAFF
V: TRBV7-2; D: -; J: TRBJ2-1; size: -; DNA: TGTGCCAGCAGCCTGAGTGGGGGGGGCCTCTACAATGAGCAGTTCTTC; CDR3: CASSLSGGGLYNEQFF
V: TRBV12-3/TRBV12-4; D: TRBD2; J: TRBJ2-3; size: -; DNA: TGTGCCAGCAAACCAGCGGGAAAAGATACGCAGTATTTT; CDR3: CASKPAGKDTQYF
V: TRBV20-1; D: -; J: TRBJ1-4; size: -; DNA: TGCAGTGCCGGGGGGGATGAAAAACTGTTTTTT; CDR3: CSAGGDEKLFF
V: TRBV7-3; D: -; J: TRBJ2-1; size: -; DNA: TGTGCCAGCAGCTTGGGGGGTGAGCAGTTCTTC; CDR3: CASSLGGEQFF
V: TRBV2; D: TRBD1; J: TRBJ2-7; size: -; DNA: TGTGCCAGCAGCGTTACGACAGGGGGCACCGAGCAGTACTTC; CDR3: CASSVTTGGTEQYF
V: TRBV6-1; D: TRBD2; J: TRBJ2-3; size: -; DNA: TGTGCCAGCAGTGAAGTCGGGACTAGAGTCACAGATACGCAGTATTTT; CDR3: CASSEVGTRVTDTQYF
V: TRBV6-1; D: -; J: TRBJ1-3; size: -; DNA: TGTGCCAGCAGTGACCCCCCAGGGGCGCTGTATCTGAGCTCTGGAAACACCATATATTTT; CDR3: CASSDPPGALYLSSGNTIYF
V: TRBV6-5; D: TRBD1; J: TRBJ1-1; size: -; DNA: TGTGCCAGCAACCCCCGACAGGGTAGGACTGAAGCTTTCTTT; CDR3: CASNPRQGRTEAFF
V: TRBV7-2; D: -; J: TRBJ1-2; size: once; DNA: TGTGCCAGCAGCGGACACAGGGAGGGGTACTATGGCTACACCTTC; CDR3: CASSGHREGYYGYTF
V: TRBV30; D: -; J: TRBJ1-5; size: -; DNA: TGTGCCTGGAGTGTAGCAGGTAATCAGCCCCAGCATTTT; CDR3: CAWSVAGNQPQHF
V: TRBV27; D: -; J: TRBJ2-7; size: -; DNA: TGTGCCAGCAGTTACTCAGGGAGGGGGTTCTACGAGCAGTACTTC; CDR3: CASSYSGRGFYEQYF